These 24 T cell receptor beta chains were all obtained from the same sample, sequenced in a study of cytomegalovirus exposure and HLA in healthy donors (dated by TCRdb to about 2017). The library was prepared using the immunoSEQ multiplex PCR assay. For the multiplex PCR, a mixture combining 60 forward primers for TCR Vbeta segments and 13 reverse primers for TCR Jbeta segments was used. The table comes from immuneACCESS by way of TCRdb, which keeps in-frame sequences with V and J called. Part of the clones is missing from these tables; in studies checked, under half for an unresolved V gene and the rest for unknown reasons. The sample records about 100,000 clones, approximately 78% of which are singletons. The ten top clones hold around 0.74% of the sample. Sample: PBMCs. Every receptor here comes from a woman aged 60-70 years in good health and CMV-seronegative.

The V call is TRBV27, the J call TRBJ2-3; a possible D gene is TRBD2 (7 bases). This CDR3 spans 14 amino acids. V lost 10 bases and J lost 5, with 19 bases in between. From germline, CDR1 is MNHEY and CDR2 SMNVEV (reference sequence). CDR3 nucleotides: TGTGCCACCTACCGCCGGGGGGCACAAGATACGCAGTATTTT. Translated, it gives CATYRRGAQDTQYF.

The V gene is TRBV5-4, the J gene TRBJ2-1; 8 bases match TRBD2. V was clipped by 1 base and J by 3 bases; unmatched bases: 0. This CDR3 region has 14 residues. CDR1 is SGHNT, CDR2 YYREEE, per germline (reference sequence). CDR3 nucleotides: TGTGCCAGCAGCTTGACTAGCGGCTACAATGAGCAGTTCTTC. This codes for CASSLTSGYNEQFF.

The chain links TRBV28 to TRBJ1-2, with 8 bases that match TRBD1. The trim removed 5 bases at V and 8 bases at J, leaving 7 bases unmatched. This CDR3 has 13 residues. Germline values: CDR1 MDHEN, CDR2 SYDVKM. Here the CDR3 reads CASSLGTGSGYTF. The CDR3 DNA is TGTGCCAGCAGTCTCGGGACAGGTAGCGGCTACACCTTC.

The genes are TRBV5-1 and TRBJ2-5; maybe TRBD2 (6 bases). V was shortened by 2 bases and J by 2 bases, with 13 bases between the two germline ends. This CDR3 region has 15 residues. Germline values: CDR1 SGHRS, CDR2 YFSETQ. The CDR3, as DNA: TGCGCCAGCAGCTTCGAAGCGGGTGTGCAAGAGACCCAGTACTTC. Protein sequence: CASSFEAGVQETQYF.

The rearrangement uses TRBV6-6 and TRBJ1-2, with 7 bases aligning to TRBD1. V shed 2 bases and J 8 bases; nucleotides not matched to a gene: 5. Germline CDR1 MNHNY, CDR2 SVGAGI (reference sequence). The CDR3 covers 13 residues. The CDR3: CASSYGRGDGYTF. The CDR3 DNA is TGTGCCAGCAGTTACGGCAGGGGGGACGGCTACACCTTC.

V usage is TRBV6-5 and J usage is TRBJ2-7, with a possible D match to TRBD2 (5 bases). The CDR3 is 13 amino acids. V lost 4 bases and J 11 bases, leaving 18 bases between the germline ends. Germline V gene lookup returns CDR1 MNHEY and CDR2 SVGAGI. The CDR3 is CASSSPPEVGEYF. In DNA form, the CDR3 reads TGTGCCAGCAGTTCCCCCCCCGAGGTCGGGGAGTACTTC.

The rearrangement uses TRBV6-5 and TRBJ1-1; D might be TRBD1 (6 bases). Germline CDR1 MNHEY, CDR2 SVGAGI. Trimming cost V 0 bases and J 2 bases, with 13 bases left between them. There are 16 residues in the CDR3. The CDR3 DNA reads as TGTGCCAGCAGTTACTCGAAGGGGACAACAAACACTGAAGCTTTCTTT. Its protein product is CASSYSKGTTNTEAFF.

This clone was seen only a few times. The rearrangement links TRBV28 to TRBJ1-4; 8 positions match TRBD1. Germline CDR1 reads MDHEN; CDR2 reads SYDVKM. Trimming cost V 5 bases and J 10 bases; bases outside gene matches: 12. The CDR3 contains 15 residues. The CDR3 DNA follows: TGTGCCAGCAGTGGGACTCAGGGGGCTTCAGCAAAACTGTTTTTT. This codes for CASSGTQGASAKLFF. The whole variable domain, filled in from reference TRBV28 and TRBJ1-4, reads DVKVTQSSRYLVKRTGEKVFLECVQDMDHENMFWYRQDPGLGLRLIYFSYDVKMKEKGDIPEGYSVSREKKERFSLILESASTNQTSMYLCASSGTQGASAKLFFGSGTQLSVL.

The chain joins TRBV11-3 to TRBJ2-7, with D possibly being TRBD2 (5 bases). V gave up 5 bases and J gave up 0 bases, with 8 bases separating them. CDR3 length: 13 amino acids. CDR1 SGHNT and CDR2 YENEEA come from the germline V gene. Here the CDR3 DNA reads TGTGCCAGCAGCCGCCGGGGCTCCTACGAGCAGTACTTC. Protein: CASSRRGSYEQYF.

The chain is built from TRBV14 and TRBJ1-2; no clear D gene. CDR1 SGHDN and CDR2 FVKESK come from the germline V gene. V was pared by 3 bases and J by 2 bases, with 4 bases between. There are 12 residues in the CDR3. The DNA for the CDR3 is TGTGCCAGCAGCCAGGCCAACTATGGCTACACCTTC. This gives the protein CASSQANYGYTF.

This clone came up a few times. The CDR3 bases are TGTGCCTGGAGTGGGACTAGCGGGAGCATTGTTCGGGAGACCCAGTACTTC. The encoded protein is CAWSGTSGSIVRETQYF. The J gene is TRBJ2-5, the V gene TRBV30; TRBD2 matches at 13 bases. Germline CDR1 is GTSNPN and CDR2 is SVGIG (reference sequence). The CDR3 contains 17 residues. After removal of 1 base from V and 5 bases from J, the junction contained 10 bases not matched to a gene.

This chain uses TRBV7-9 with TRBJ2-7, with 8 bases identical to TRBD2. Germline V CDR1 and CDR2: SEHNR, FQNEAQ (reference sequence). The V segment lost 7 bases and the J segment 0 bases; nucleotides outside the gene matches: 8. This CDR3 comprises 15 residues. The CDR3 loop is CASTGTSGSSYEQYF. The CDR3 region has the DNA TGTGCCAGCACAGGGACCAGCGGGAGCTCCTACGAGCAGTACTTC. The variable domain in full, completed from reference TRBV7-9 and TRBJ2-7, reads DTGVSQNPRHKITKRGQNVTFRCDPISEHNRLYWYRQTLGQGPEFLTYFQNEAQLEKSRLLSDRFSAERPKGSFSTLEIQRTEQGDSAMYLCASTGTSGSSYEQYFGPGTRLTVT.

The gene calls are TRBV7-2 and TRBJ2-2; 8 positions agree with TRBD1. CDR1 is SGHTA, CDR2 FQGNSA, per germline. CDR3 length equals 14 residues. With 1 base clipped from V and 6 bases from J, the junction kept 1 base outside the gene matches. CDR3 sequence reads: CASSLGTGPGELFF. For the CDR3, the DNA is TGTGCCAGCAGCTTAGGGACAGGGCCCGGGGAGCTGTTTTTT.

The chain joins TRBV9 to TRBJ2-5; TRBD2 is a possible D gene (6 bases). V was pared by 0 bases and J by 2 bases, with 11 bases between. The germline V gene has CDR1 SGDLS and CDR2 YYNGEE. The CDR3 covers 15 residues. The CDR3, as DNA: TGTGCCAGCAGCGTAGATTCGGGGACTCAAGAGACCCAGTACTTC. The encoded protein is CASSVDSGTQETQYF.

This clone was picked up a small number of times. J is TRBJ1-1 and V is TRBV10-3; no definite D call. Trimming removed 0 bases from V and 4 bases from J, with 12 bases in between. Per germline, CDR1 ENHRY and CDR2 SYGVKD. The CDR3 has 15 amino acids. The CDR3 DNA follows: TGTGCCATCAGTGAGTCGGATCGGGCGGGCACTGAAGCTTTCTTT. Translated: CAISESDRAGTEAFF.

The chain combines TRBV7-9 with TRBJ1-2; no reliable D call. Trimming left V 3 bases short and J 7 bases short, with 18 bases between. Germline V gene sequence: CDR1 SEHNR, CDR2 FQNEAQ (reference sequence). This CDR3 has 15 amino acids. CDR3 loop: CASSFWPRRERGYTF. The CDR3 DNA reads as TGTGCCAGCAGCTTCTGGCCGAGACGGGAGCGTGGCTACACCTTC.

The CDR3 bases are TGTGCCAGCAGCCGAACCCATAGCGAGTACGAGACCCAGTACTTC. Encoded protein: CASSRTHSEYETQYF. The chain carries TRBV7-7 and TRBJ2-5; D may be TRBD2 (5 bases). Trimming took 5 bases from V and 5 from J, leaving 18 bases between them. This CDR3 contains 15 residues. In germline, CDR1 is SSHAT, CDR2 FNYEAQ (reference sequence). The full variable domain, rest sourced from reference TRBV7-7 and TRBJ2-5, is GAGVSQSPRYKVTKRGQDVTLRCDPISSHATLYWYQQALGQGPEFLTYFNYEAQPDKSGLPSDRFSAERPEGSISTLTIQRTEQRDSAMYRCASSRTHSEYETQYFGPGTRLLVL.

About this clone: Relative to the germline gene, one junction end is altered; a read error may explain this. The genes are TRBV5-6 and TRBJ1-1; D is uncertain. Germline-derived CDR1 and CDR2 are SGHDT and YYEEEE. The CDR3 has 11 residues. The CDR3 region has the DNA TGTGCCAGCAGCTCTAACAGTGAAGCTTTCTTT. This gives the protein CASSSNSEAFF.

J is TRBJ1-3 and V is TRBV6-5; D remains ambiguous. The CDR3 is made up of 15 amino acids. The V end was cut by 2 bases, the J end by 4 bases, with 12 bases between. Per the germline V gene, CDR1 is MNHEY and CDR2 is SVGAGI. In DNA form, the CDR3 reads TGTGCCAGCAGTTACACGAGGGTGGGAGGAAACACCATATATTTT. Translating it yields CASSYTRVGGNTIYF.

The chain joins TRBV4-3 to TRBJ1-1, with 12 bases fitting TRBD1. Germline values: CDR1 LGHNA, CDR2 YSLEER. The CDR3 runs 14 residues. V was clipped by 4 bases and J by 7 bases; unmatched bases: 4. The CDR3 nucleotides read TGCGCCAGCAGCCCTGGGACAGGGGGCCTTGAAGCTTTCTTT. Translated: CASSPGTGGLEAFF.

The V call is TRBV5-1, the J call TRBJ1-5, with TRBD1 identical over 12 bases. J gave up 1 base and V 5 bases, and 7 bases lay outside the gene matches. Germline V CDR1 and CDR2: SGHRS, YFSETQ. CDR3 length: 17 amino acids. CDR3: CASSPGTGGSSNQPQHF. CDR3 nucleotides: TGCGCCAGCAGTCCCGGGACAGGGGGCTCGAGCAATCAGCCCCAGCATTTT.

The chain couples TRBV30 to TRBJ2-2; maybe TRBD1 (5 bases). This CDR3 has 14 amino acids. Germline V gene lookup returns CDR1 GTSNPN and CDR2 SVGIG (reference sequence). V lost 5 bases to trimming and J lost 2 bases, with 12 bases between them. CDR3 loop: CAWGALLNTGELFF. For the CDR3, the DNA is TGTGCCTGGGGGGCTTTACTTAACACCGGGGAGCTGTTTTTT.

The chain employs TRBV6-6 and TRBJ2-7, with D perhaps TRBD2 (5 bases). The ends were cut back, 7 bases at V and 2 bases at J, with 9 bases in the middle. The CDR3 has 12 amino acids. CDR1 MNHNY and CDR2 SVGAGI come from the germline V gene (reference sequence). CDR3 DNA: TGTGCCAGCACGGGATATACCTACGAGCAGTACTTC. It encodes CASTGYTYEQYF.

The gene calls are TRBV27 and TRBJ1-2; TRBD1 aligns across 11 bases. The CDR3 sequence is 15 residues long. The V gene's germline CDR1 is MNHEY and CDR2 SMNVEV (reference sequence). The V and J ends lost 5 bases and 7 bases, in that order; junction bases with no gene match: 9. The CDR3 region has the DNA TGTGCCAGCAGTAACTCCGGGACAGGGGGAATTGGCTACACCTTC. Protein sequence: CASSNSGTGGIGYTF.